The rows below give T cell receptor beta chains drawn from one sample of a study of T cells after yellow fever vaccination. TCRdb re-called the 5' RACE reads with MiXCR, one entry per CDR3 protein. This table has 200,000 to 300,000 distinct CDR3 sequences, 10% to 15% appearing once. Sequenced here: CD4+ T cells sorted from PBMCs, sampled 45 days after the yellow fever booster vaccination. All receptors derive from a man aged 25-45 years who received the YFV17D yellow fever vaccine. Each CDR3 is given with its conserved first and last residue. A D gene is named only where the DNA matches it firmly. The listing skips clone size in some rows; elsewhere it reads once, few, many or a size class.

D	V	size	J	DNA	CDR3
-	TRBV5-1	-	TRBJ2-1	TGCGCCAGCAGCTTGGGCCCAACGGGTTTGCTGGGGCGGTTCTTC	CASSLGPTGLLGRFF
-	TRBV12-3/TRBV12-4	-	TRBJ1-2	TGTGCCAGCAGTCCAGAGGATAACTATGGCTACACCTTC	CASSPEDNYGYTF
-	TRBV20-1	many	TRBJ2-3	TGCAGTGCTCCCGGTGGGACGGATACGCAGTATTTT	CSAPGGTDTQYF
-	TRBV6-2/TRBV6-3	-	TRBJ1-1	TGTGCCAGCAGTTATGCGTATGGAACTGAAGCTTTCTTT	CASSYAYGTEAFF
TRBD2	TRBV3-1	-	TRBJ2-1	TGTGCCAGCAGCCAAGGGACTAGCGGGAGGGTCCGTGAGCAGTTCTTC	CASSQGTSGRVREQFF
-	TRBV24-1	-	TRBJ2-1	TGTGCCACCAGAGGACCGGCCAATGAGCAGTTCTTC	CATRGPANEQFF
-	TRBV7-2	-	TRBJ2-5	TGTGCCAGCAGCTTAGGTGTAGGACGGGGAGAGACCCAGTACTTC	CASSLGVGRGETQYF
-	TRBV7-9	-	TRBJ2-2	TGTGCCAGCAGCTTAGTCGGCGGGATAAGCGGGGAGCTGTTTTTT	CASSLVGGISGELFF
-	TRBV20-1	-	TRBJ1-2	TGCAGTGCTAGCGAGGCAGACAAAAGCACCTTC	CSASEADKSTF
-	TRBV18	few	TRBJ1-1	TGTGCCAGCTCACCCAGGAGCTCTAGCACTGAAGCTTTCTTT	CASSPRSSSTEAFF
TRBD1	TRBV12-3/TRBV12-4	-	TRBJ2-3	TGTGCCAGCAGTTTAGGGACAGGGGGCAGAGGCACAGATACGCAGTATTTT	CASSLGTGGRGTDTQYF
-	TRBV7-2	few	TRBJ2-1	TGTGCCAGCAGCAAAGACAGAGGGAATGAGCAGTTCTTC	CASSKDRGNEQFF
TRBD1	TRBV7-9	few	TRBJ1-5	TGTGCCAGCAGCTTAGGTTCAGGGGGCGAGCAGCCCCAGCATTTT	CASSLGSGGEQPQHF
-	TRBV29-1	few	TRBJ2-1	TGCAGCGTCTCAGATCCTGGGAATGAGCAGTTCTTC	CSVSDPGNEQFF
-	TRBV5-6	-	TRBJ2-5	TGTGCCAGCAGCTTGGGTTGGGCCCAAGAGACCCAGTACTTC	CASSLGWAQETQYF
-	TRBV5-1	-	TRBJ2-3	TGCGCCAGCAGCTTTTGGGGTGTAAGTCTAGCAGGGAGCACAGATACGCAGTATTTT	CASSFWGVSLAGSTDTQYF
TRBD2	TRBV2	-	TRBJ2-1	TGTGCCAGCAGTGGGGCTAGCGGGAGCGACAATGAGCAGTTCTTC	CASSGASGSDNEQFF
TRBD2	TRBV7-2	few	TRBJ2-7	TGTGCCAGCAGCTCACGAGCGGGAGCGGGGTACGAGCAGTACTTC	CASSSRAGAGYEQYF
TRBD1	TRBV7-2	many	TRBJ2-1	TGTGCCAGCAGCCCGAACCGGGACAGGGGGCACAATGAGCAGTTCTTC	CASSPNRDRGHNEQFF
-	TRBV15	-	TRBJ2-5	TGTGCCACCAGCAGAGATGGGGGGGGCGTAGAGACCCAGTACTTC	CATSRDGGGVETQYF
TRBD2	TRBV19	-	TRBJ2-1	TGTGCCAGTAGTACGGGCCCGGGACTAGCGGGAGATGAGCAGTTCTTC	CASSTGPGLAGDEQFF